The 27 T cell receptor beta chains listed next were all sequenced from one sample in a study of molecular identifiers for immune sequencing clone quantification. MiXCR, applied by TCRdb to the PCR reads, yields one record per CDR3 protein. The sample lists just under 65,000 distinct CDR3 sequences; around 20% were seen once. Input material: naive CD8+ T cells from blood, with Jurkat cell RNA spiked in. Subset of the sample: FACS-sorted CD8+CD4-CCR7+CD45RA+ naive T cells. These receptors originate from a human donor in good health. Some libraries in this study had Jurkat cell RNA spiked in.

About this clonotype: As the CDR3 is not closed by the conserved phenylalanine or tryptophan, this likely results from a read error. V usage is TRBV4-3 and J usage is TRBJ2-7, with TRBD1 as a possible D gene (6 bases). This CDR3 has 17 residues. Germline V gives CDR1 LGHNA, CDR2 YSLEER. CDR3 protein: CAGSQVNQDSKPYEQYL. CDR3 nucleotides: TGCGCCGGCAGCCAAGTCAATCAGGACAGTAAACCCTACGAGCAGTACCTC.

The sample holds one count of this clonotype. A read error is possible here, since a much larger clone lies one base away. V usage is TRBV28 and J usage is TRBJ1-6, with D possibly TRBD1 on 5 matching bases. Germline values: CDR1 MDHEN, CDR2 SYDVKM. The CDR3 sequence is 17 residues long. V was shortened by 6 bases and J by 0 bases, with 15 bases between the two germline ends. The CDR3 here is CASSPKGLSSYNSPLHF. CDR3 DNA: TGTGCCAGCAGCCCCAAGGGGCTGAGCTCCTATAATTCACCCCTCCACTTT.

Comment on this clonotype: A read error may be the cause here, since a much bigger clone is one base away. The CDR3: CTSITGNYGYTF. The CDR3, as DNA: TGTACCAGTATCACAGGAAACTATGGCTACACCTTC. The chain combines TRBV19 with TRBJ1-2, with a weak D call TRBD1 (5 bases). CDR3 length: 12 residues. CDR1 and CDR2 from the germline V gene are LNHDA and SQIVND (reference sequence).

This clonotype showed up many times. The chain recombines TRBV2 with TRBJ1-2; no reliable D call. The germline V gene has CDR1 SNHLY and CDR2 FYNNEI. The CDR3 loop spans 13 amino acids. V shed 3 bases and J shed 6 bases, with 11 bases lying between them. The CDR3 protein is CASSDHSRDGYTF. The CDR3 DNA follows: TGTGCCAGCAGTGATCACAGTCGAGATGGCTACACCTTC. Combining the CDR3 with reference TRBV2 and TRBJ1-2 gives the whole variable domain EPEVTQTPSHQVTQMGQEVILRCVPISNHLYFYWYRQILGQKVEFLVSFYNNEISEKSEIFDDQFSVERPDGSNFTLKIRSTKLEDSAMYFCASSDHSRDGYTFGSGTRLTVV.

This clonotype has at least ten counts. The genes are TRBV13 and TRBJ2-2, with 10 positions matching TRBD2. CDR1 is PRHDT, CDR2 FYEKMQ, per germline (reference sequence). This CDR3 has 16 amino acids. Trimming took 2 bases from V and 5 from J; bases not matched to a gene: 5. The CDR3 bases are TGTGCCAGCAGCTTACTAGCGGGAGTGTTGACCGGGGAGCTGTTTTTT. Its translation is CASSLLAGVLTGELFF.

This clonotype has ten or more counts. CDR3 nucleotides: TGTGCCAGCAGCTTAGTGCCCTACGAGCAGTACTTC. Protein product: CASSLVPYEQYF. V usage is TRBV7-2 and J usage is TRBJ2-7; no definite D call. The germline V gene has CDR1 SGHTA and CDR2 FQGNSA. The CDR3 loop spans 12 amino acids. V was clipped by 1 base and J by 2 bases, with 3 bases between them.

This clonotype has a handful of counts. V is TRBV20-1 and J is TRBJ1-1; D unclear. The CDR3 runs to 15 residues. Germline loops: CDR1 DFQATT, CDR2 SNEGSKA (reference sequence). The V and J ends lost 0 bases and 0 bases respectively, with 11 bases between them. The CDR3 loop reads CSARDQVRMNTEAFF. DNA of the CDR3: TGCAGTGCTAGAGATCAAGTCAGAATGAACACTGAAGCTTTCTTT.

The sample holds many counts of this clonotype. The chain combines TRBV7-8 with TRBJ1-2, with 8 bases aligning to TRBD1. The length of the CDR3 is 16 residues. Germline loops: CDR1 SGHVS, CDR2 FQNEAQ. The J segment lost 4 bases and the V segment lost 7 bases, leaving 14 bases of the junction unmatched. The CDR3 coding sequence is TGTGCCAGCACCCAGATCCCGGGACAGGCCACCTATGGCTACACCTTC. Translating it yields CASTQIPGQATYGYTF.

This clonotype has more than one count but fewer than ten. The chain employs TRBV7-9 and TRBJ2-7; 11 bases agree with TRBD2. CDR3 length equals 16 residues. CDR1 and CDR2 (germline): SEHNR, FQNEAQ (reference sequence). Losses at the gene ends were 3 bases for V and 5 bases for J; bases not matched to a gene: 9. The CDR3 here is CASSFVTSGISHEQYF. In nucleotides, the CDR3 is TGTGCCAGCAGCTTCGTGACTAGCGGGATTAGCCACGAGCAGTACTTC.

This clonotype has more than one count but fewer than ten. The V call is TRBV4-2, the J call TRBJ2-3; 10 positions agree with TRBD2. CDR1 LGHNA and CDR2 YNFKEQ come from the germline V gene. V shed 1 base and J 4 bases; nucleotides not matched to a gene: 8. This CDR3 is built from 17 residues. CDR3 sequence reads: CASSQASSGSRSDTQYF. The DNA of the CDR3 is TGTGCCAGCAGCCAAGCTTCTAGCGGGAGTCGATCAGATACGCAGTATTTT.

This clonotype was counted many times. The chain combines TRBV4-1 with TRBJ2-3; 8 bases align to TRBD1. The CDR3 is made up of 17 amino acids. CDR1 and CDR2 from the germline V gene are MGHRA and YSYEKL. Germline trimming cut 4 bases from V and 4 bases from J; bases unmatched to any gene: 13. The CDR3: CASSPHPPTGESDTQYF. The CDR3 coding sequence is TGCGCCAGCAGCCCTCACCCGCCGACAGGGGAATCAGATACGCAGTATTTT.

This clonotype was found many times. This chain links TRBV24-1 with TRBJ2-2; D is ambiguous. CDR1 KGHDR and CDR2 SFDVKD come from the germline V gene. Trimming removed 9 bases from V and 0 bases from J, with 10 bases in between. CDR3 size: 14 residues. The CDR3 bases are TGTGCCACCCGAGAACCCGCGAACACCGGGGAGCTGTTTTTT. Amino acid sequence: CATREPANTGELFF.

The J gene is TRBJ2-2, the V gene TRBV27; maybe TRBD2 (6 bases). Trimming shortened V by 6 bases and J by 5 bases, and 13 bases separated the two germline ends. The germline gives CDR1 MNHEY, CDR2 SMNVEV (reference sequence). The CDR3 is 14 amino acids. CDR3 bases: TGTGCCAGCAGCCCCGGGACTTCAACCGGGGAGCTGTTTTTT. This codes for CASSPGTSTGELFF.

This clonotype has a handful of counts. Given a much more abundant clone one base away, this may be a read error. The J gene is TRBJ1-2, the V gene TRBV27; 9 bases match TRBD1. The germline gives CDR1 MNHEY, CDR2 SMNVEV (reference sequence). V lost 8 bases to trimming and J lost 4 bases; unmatched junction nucleotides: 20. This CDR3 is built from 18 residues. The CDR3 DNA follows: TGTGCCAGCGGACAACTGGGACAGGGTATGTCCGCGAGCTATGGCTACACCTTC. The encoded protein is CASGQLGQGMSASYGYTF.

At least ten counts were recorded for this clonotype. V usage is TRBV5-6 and J usage is TRBJ2-1, with 8 bases lining up with TRBD2. Germline CDR1 reads SGHDT; CDR2 reads YYEEEE. V was pared by 2 bases and J by 2 bases, with 6 bases of the junction left unmatched. This CDR3 region has 16 residues. This CDR3 reads CASSLPGLVAYNEQFF. CDR3 nucleotide sequence: TGTGCCAGCAGCTTACCGGGACTAGTGGCCTACAATGAGCAGTTCTTC. Full variable domain (missing parts from reference TRBV5-6 and TRBJ2-1): DAGVTQSPTHLIKTRGQQVTLRCSPKSGHDTVSWYQQALGQGPQFIFQYYEEEERQRGNFPDRFSGHQFPNYSSELNVNALLLGDSALYLCASSLPGLVAYNEQFFGPGTRLTVL.

This sequence joins TRBV5-1 and TRBJ2-7, with a possible D match to TRBD2 (6 bases). This CDR3 has 13 residues. Germline assignment: CDR1 SGHRS and CDR2 YFSETQ. V lost 4 bases and J 4 bases, leaving 12 bases between the germline ends. CDR3 in amino acids: CASSAGTHYEQYF. CDR3 nucleotide sequence: TGCGCCAGCAGCGCCGGGACTCATTACGAGCAGTACTTC.

This clonotype was detected many times. The genes are TRBV29-1 and TRBJ2-7, with 10 bases lining up with TRBD2. V dropped 6 bases and J dropped 2; count of bases not matched to a gene: 7. The CDR3 has 14 amino acids. CDR1 and CDR2 from the germline V gene are SQVTM and ANQGSEA. The CDR3 reads CSVSAGGLAYEQYF. The DNA of the CDR3 is TGCAGCGTCTCAGCGGGAGGGCTAGCCTACGAGCAGTACTTC.

This clonotype has ten or more counts. The V call is TRBV2, the J call TRBJ2-4; the match to TRBD1 covers 8 bases. The CDR3 is made up of 15 amino acids. Germline CDR1 is SNHLY and CDR2 is FYNNEI. The V segment lost 1 base and the J segment 3 bases; nucleotides outside the gene matches: 2. Written as DNA, the CDR3 is TGTGCCAGCAGTGAAGGGACAGGGAGCAAAAACATTCAGTACTTC. Translated, it gives CASSEGTGSKNIQYF.

This clonotype has a single count. This may come from a read error, since a much larger clone is one base off. This is likely a read error, given that the CDR3 carries no conserved phenylalanine or tryptophan at its end. The rearrangement uses TRBV7-9 and TRBJ2-1; D gene uncertain. The germline V gene encodes CDR1 SEHNR and CDR2 FQNEAQ (reference sequence). This CDR3 contains 11 residues. V lost 3 bases and J 6 bases, leaving 3 bases between the germline ends. The CDR3 nucleotides read TGTGCCAGCAGCTTTCCCAATGAGCAGTTCTCC. Amino acids: CASSFPNEQFS.

This clonotype has at least ten counts. The chain carries TRBV6-1 and TRBJ1-1; D not certain. V lost 5 bases and J lost 1, with 14 bases in between. The germline V gene has CDR1 MNHNS and CDR2 SASEGT. The CDR3 has 15 residues. The CDR3 DNA is TGTGCCAGCAGTAACATAACAGTGGGGAACACTGAAGCTTTCTTT. This encodes CASSNITVGNTEAFF.

There are many counts of this clonotype. The gene calls are TRBV30 and TRBJ1-1, with D possibly TRBD1 on 5 matching bases. There are 13 residues in the CDR3. Germline V CDR1 and CDR2: GTSNPN, SVGIG (reference sequence). Trimming pared 2 bases from V and 2 bases from J, leaving 9 bases between. The CDR3 loop reads CAWSLDSNTEAFF. In nucleotides, the CDR3 is TGTGCCTGGAGTTTAGACAGCAACACTGAAGCTTTCTTT.

Only a few counts were recorded for this clonotype. This chain links TRBV29-1 with TRBJ2-5; the match to TRBD1 covers 9 bases. With V trimmed by 7 bases and J by 2 bases, 5 bases remained unmatched. Germline loops: CDR1 SQVTM, CDR2 ANQGSEA. This CDR3 is 13 amino acids long. The CDR3 spells CSASDRGQETQYF. Here the CDR3 DNA reads TGCAGCGCCTCGGACAGGGGTCAAGAGACCCAGTACTTC. Full variable domain (rest looked up from reference TRBV29-1 and TRBJ2-5): SAVISQKPSRDICQRGTSLTIQCQVDSQVTMMFWYRQQPGQSLTLIATANQGSEATYESGFVIDKFPISRPNLTFSTLTVSNMSPEDSSIYLCSASDRGQETQYFGPGTRLLVL.

CDR3 DNA: TGTGCCAGCAGCTTGGCGCCTAGCGGCTACCCAAATCCCTACAATGAGCAGTTCTTC. It encodes CASSLAPSGYPNPYNEQFF. The chain joins TRBV7-2 to TRBJ2-1; 7 bases match TRBD2. V was pared by 3 bases and J by 2 bases, with 16 bases of the junction left unmatched. This CDR3 has 19 residues. Germline values: CDR1 SGHTA, CDR2 FQGNSA.

On this clonotype: Just one base apart from a much larger clone, this may be a read error. In DNA form, the CDR3 reads TGTGCCAGCAGTGGACAGGGATACACTGAAGCTTTCTTT. Translation gives CASSGQGYTEAFF. The chain combines TRBV13 with TRBJ1-1; 8 bases are shared with TRBD1. CDR1 is PRHDT and CDR2 is FYEKMQ in the germline V gene (reference sequence). J gave up 3 bases and V 6 bases, and 3 bases lay outside the gene matches. The CDR3 totals 13 residues.

This clonotype was picked up a small number of times. The chain uses TRBV13 and TRBJ2-7; D gene unclear. There are 12 residues in the CDR3. Germline values: CDR1 PRHDT, CDR2 FYEKMQ (reference sequence). The V gene lost 5 bases and the J gene lost 6 bases, with 11 bases spanning the gap. The CDR3: CASSPESGEQYF. In DNA form, the CDR3 reads TGTGCCAGCAGCCCAGAGTCGGGCGAGCAGTACTTC.

The chain is built from TRBV29-1 and TRBJ2-4; D might be TRBD2 (7 bases). The V end lost 4 bases, the J end lost 2 bases, and 15 bases lay between the germline ends. From germline, CDR1 is SQVTM and CDR2 ANQGSEA. There are 15 residues in the CDR3. In DNA, the CDR3 is TGCAGCGTTGTCGCACCCGGGGGGCCCAAAAACATTCAGTACTTC. This codes for CSVVAPGGPKNIQYF. The variable domain in full, with the rest retrieved from reference TRBV29-1 and TRBJ2-4, is SAVISQKPSRDICQRGTSLTIQCQVDSQVTMMFWYRQQPGQSLTLIATANQGSEATYESGFVIDKFPISRPNLTFSTLTVSNMSPEDSSIYLCSVVAPGGPKNIQYFGAGTRLSVL.

On this clonotype itself: One base away lies a much larger clone, so this may be a sequencing read error. The genes are TRBV20-1 and TRBJ1-1; D unclear. V dropped 6 bases and J dropped 6 bases, with 17 bases sitting between them. Germline V gives CDR1 DFQATT, CDR2 SNEGSKA (reference sequence). This CDR3 contains 13 residues. The CDR3, as DNA: TGCAGTGCCGTTCCCCCATTACGGGCTGAAGCTTTCTTT. This gives the protein CSAVPPLRAEAFF.